Listed below are T cell receptor beta chains from one sample, sequenced in a study of early T cells in non-severe SARS-CoV-2 infection. Using its own MiXCR run on the 5' RACE reads, TCRdb lists one record per CDR3 protein. The sample lists about 53,000 distinct CDR3 sequences, around 12% seen once, with approximately 2.5% in the top ten. Here the sequenced sample was whole blood, taken at baseline. These receptors were taken from an adult who was a healthcare worker with PCR-confirmed SARS-CoV-2 infection or an uninfected control (not recorded which). Both conserved end residues are trimmed from each CDR3. Clone size is shown for a subset of rows, as once, few, many or a class of expanded clone.

many TRBV6-5 ASGTGTTINYEQY
many TRBV20-1 SARDFSGSPYEQY
few TRBV7-9 ASSIPQGSTDTQY
many TRBV20-1 SAHRTSGRTDTQY
many TRBV11-2 ASSHLQINTGELF
- TRBV7-3 ASSPRGGSQPQH
- TRBV13 ASSSTGNNTEAF
- TRBV12-3/TRBV12-4 ASSPMRNTIY
- TRBV7-2 ASSLVSSDYNEQF
- TRBV4-1 ASSQDDQYYEQY
few TRBV5-6 ASSSTDAGPYEQY
few TRBV20-1 SFTRDRGHEQY
few TRBV6-5 ASSWGQDRARGYT
many TRBV19 ATRVGGEKLF
many TRBV2 ASKNSVAEERF
many TRBV20-1 SAGIWNTEAF
- TRBV12-5 ASGSRMTPGEQY
few TRBV4-3 ASSQPQGLAKNIQY
- TRBV12-3/TRBV12-4 ASSRSRQGYEQY
- TRBV10-3 AISSREESNEQF
few TRBV19 ASSMQGSYGYT
few TRBV5-6 ASSLDFTRANVLT
few TRBV7-3 ASSYGLEGTQY
- TRBV5-4 ASSRRLAGGPETQY
- TRBV9 ASSVGLAGSGEQY
few TRBV11-2 ASSLRGGELF
few TRBV11-2 ASSWGLAGGDEQF
many TRBV13 ASSSLLAGGTDTQY
few TRBV19 ASSIDRYEQF
- TRBV19 ASSIGHTTNEQF
- TRBV25-1 ASSESSPGTEDEQY
- TRBV6-6 ASRNTGAGNEQF
- TRBV15 ATSREQPNEKLF
few TRBV7-9 ASSLGSGRGEQY
few TRBV27 ASSARGSGRVEQF
- TRBV20-1 SARDPSRSPSTDTQY
many TRBV24-1 ATSTPTNRARELF
once TRBV7-2 ASSLSSGANQETQY
few TRBV7-2 ASSGNTDTQY
many TRBV7-8 ASSLLFTSGRNTGELF
many TRBV20-1 SAAPSNQPQH
- TRBV7-9 ASSPRGLAPTYEQY
- TRBV20-1 SARDGNRVNTGELF
- TRBV7-9 ASSSTGPYEQY
many TRBV2 ASSDGRESNQPQH
- TRBV7-2 ASSTRPTYEQY
- TRBV6-5 ASSYSTGLGRNIQY